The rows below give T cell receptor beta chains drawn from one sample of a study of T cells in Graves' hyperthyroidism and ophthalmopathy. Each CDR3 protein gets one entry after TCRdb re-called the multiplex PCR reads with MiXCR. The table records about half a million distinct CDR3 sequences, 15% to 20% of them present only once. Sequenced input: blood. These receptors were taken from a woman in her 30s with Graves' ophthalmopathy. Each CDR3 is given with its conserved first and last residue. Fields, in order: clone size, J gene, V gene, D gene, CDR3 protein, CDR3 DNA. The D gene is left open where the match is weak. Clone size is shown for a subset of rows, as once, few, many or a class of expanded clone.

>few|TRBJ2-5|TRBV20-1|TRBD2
CSARTSGSPGETQYF
TGCAGTGCTAGAACTAGCGGGAGTCCGGGGGAGACCCAGTACTTC
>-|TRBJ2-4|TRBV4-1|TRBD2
CASSRGPTSRTNIQYF
TGCGCCAGCAGCCGAGGGCCGACTAGCCGTACAAACATTCAGTACTTC
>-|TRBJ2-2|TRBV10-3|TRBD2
CAISGLADTGELFF
TGTGCCATCAGTGGACTAGCTGACACCGGGGAGCTGTTTTTT
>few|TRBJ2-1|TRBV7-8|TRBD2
CASSLDSAGGFYNEQFF
TGTGCCAGCAGCTTAGACTCGGCGGGAGGCTTCTACAATGAGCAGTTCTTC
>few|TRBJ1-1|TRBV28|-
CASTPWARGTEAFF
TGTGCCAGCACCCCTTGGGCAAGGGGCACTGAAGCTTTCTTT
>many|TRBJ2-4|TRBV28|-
CASSPLTALTVGNIQYF
TGTGCCAGCAGTCCCCTGACGGCCCTGACCGTGGGAAACATTCAGTACTTC
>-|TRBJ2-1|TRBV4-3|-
CASRQTRGDYNEQFF
TGCGCCAGCAGACAGACAAGGGGGGACTACAATGAGCAGTTCTTC
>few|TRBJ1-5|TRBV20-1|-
CSALRGISDQPQHF
TGCAGTGCTCTACGGGGGATCTCGGATCAGCCCCAGCATTTT
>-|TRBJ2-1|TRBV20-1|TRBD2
CSASFGLAGGPGNEQFF
TGCAGTGCTAGCTTCGGGCTAGCGGGAGGGCCCGGGAATGAGCAGTTCTTC
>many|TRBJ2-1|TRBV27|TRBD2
CASSPLRLAGNEQFF
TGTGCCAGCAGTCCTCTACGACTAGCTGGGAATGAGCAGTTCTTC
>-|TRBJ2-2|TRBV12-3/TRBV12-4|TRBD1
CASSLRDRERDTGELFF
TGTGCCAGCAGTTTACGGGACAGGGAACGGGACACCGGGGAGCTGTTTTTT
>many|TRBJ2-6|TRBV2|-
CASSDTFSGANVLTF
TGTGCCAGCAGTGATACGTTCTCTGGGGCCAACGTCCTGACTTTC
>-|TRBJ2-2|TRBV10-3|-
CAINRRSNTGELFF
TGTGCCATCAATAGACGGTCGAACACCGGGGAGCTGTTTTTT
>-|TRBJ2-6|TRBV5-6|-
CASSPLGPSKGAGANVLTF
TGTGCCAGCAGCCCCCTGGGACCGTCTAAAGGTGCGGGGGCCAACGTCCTGACTTTC
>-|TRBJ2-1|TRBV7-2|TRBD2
CASSLRREGPAYNEQFF
TGTGCCAGCAGCTTAAGGCGGGAGGGCCCCGCCTACAATGAGCAGTTCTTC
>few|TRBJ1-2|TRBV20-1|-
CSAPWGANSKGYTF
TGCAGTGCTCCCTGGGGCGCAAACAGTAAGGGCTACACCTTC
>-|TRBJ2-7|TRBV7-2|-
CASSPSGHSYEQYF
TGTGCCAGCAGCCCAAGCGGTCACTCCTACGAGCAGTACTTC
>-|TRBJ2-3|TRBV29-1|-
CSSRENTQYF
TGCAGCTCAAGGGAGAATACGCAGTATTTT